The rows below give T cell receptor beta chains drawn from one sample of a study of beta chain features in type 1 diabetes. The assay was immunoSEQ multiplex PCR, and TCRdb's table has in-frame clones only and misses some. The data contain under 300,000 clones, under 8.5% of them singletons. Sequencing was performed on central memory CD4+ T cells from blood. The receptors were gathered from a woman younger than 30 in good health. Each CDR3 is given without its conserved first and last residue. D genes are given only for firm matches.

ASSLRGPFSGNTIY	TRBV27	-	TRBJ1-3
ASSSLYNEQF	TRBV18	-	TRBJ2-1
ASSPFGGETGELF	TRBV14	TRBD2	TRBJ2-2
ASSPGGKVGKLF	TRBV27	-	TRBJ1-4
ASSERTATRPRTQY	TRBV18	-	TRBJ2-5
ASSRGGGYGYT	TRBV6-6	-	TRBJ1-2
ASSQDRRGASEKLF	TRBV4-3	-	TRBJ1-4
ASSLSGVESNQPQH	TRBV5-1	-	TRBJ1-5
ASSEWTLGAVGTEAF	TRBV25-1	-	TRBJ1-1
ATSREPGVNTEAF	TRBV15	-	TRBJ1-1
AWSVGQGLYNEQF	TRBV30	-	TRBJ2-1
AWSQGRADSYEQY	TRBV30	-	TRBJ2-7
ASSQSHGGNQPQH	TRBV4-1	-	TRBJ1-5
ATSEPGSSGANVLT	TRBV27	-	TRBJ2-6
ASRLTGPNSPLH	TRBV6-5	-	TRBJ1-6
ASRSGEGLASTKGKF	TRBV27	TRBD2	TRBJ2-1
ASSKRQGDTIY	TRBV7-3	TRBD1	TRBJ1-3
ASSFEGRDGYT	TRBV27	-	TRBJ1-2
ASSLDTGRGNLETQY	TRBV11-2	-	TRBJ2-5
ASSLAYGYT	TRBV7-9	-	TRBJ1-2
ASSLSGLSNYGYT	TRBV27	-	TRBJ1-2
ATSVAGDYGYT	TRBV5-1	-	TRBJ1-2
ARVQGARVRGRDTEAF	TRBV25-1	-	TRBJ1-1
ASSSTRLAGRYSEQF	TRBV7-8	TRBD2	TRBJ2-1
ASSLAQGSWEKLF	TRBV7-2	-	TRBJ1-4
AWNPGTSNYGYT	TRBV30	-	TRBJ1-2
ASSNTAAETQY	TRBV7-3	-	TRBJ2-5
ASSPSLGQGVYTDTQY	TRBV14	TRBD1	TRBJ2-3
ASSLGTVAKNIQY	TRBV18	-	TRBJ2-4
ASSLGAGGFSEQF	TRBV5-4	TRBD1	TRBJ2-1
AVRSSYNEQF	TRBV6-5	-	TRBJ2-1
ASSPQTGGMNTEAF	TRBV18	-	TRBJ1-1
ASSSSGVRETQY	TRBV5-1	-	TRBJ2-5
ASSYRGNTEAF	TRBV6-6	-	TRBJ1-1
ASSGYGGGNNSPLH	TRBV2	-	TRBJ1-6
AGAGGPNTEAF	TRBV11-2	TRBD1	TRBJ1-1
ASSTSSSGALT	TRBV7-9	-	TRBJ2-6
ASKGQGYTGELF	TRBV11-1	TRBD1	TRBJ2-2
ASSPSWGIGELF	TRBV11-2	-	TRBJ2-2
ASSLTGSGTQY	TRBV2	-	TRBJ2-5
ASSFLDSTAGGYT	TRBV6-5	-	TRBJ1-2
ASGRIGQGYSYNEQF	TRBV4-2	TRBD1	TRBJ2-1
SARGDYGYT	TRBV29-1	-	TRBJ1-2
ASSMGSGNTIY	TRBV19	-	TRBJ1-3
ASSQRGLGTEAF	TRBV4-3	-	TRBJ1-1
AISDAVPGEKF	TRBV10-3	-	TRBJ1-4
ASSLDMRGATEAF	TRBV5-1	-	TRBJ1-1
ASSLRQGSHYT	TRBV16	TRBD1	TRBJ1-2
ASSFGTGTNYGYT	TRBV27	-	TRBJ1-2
ASSFGDREGGYT	TRBV27	TRBD1	TRBJ1-2
ASSSSTGQGYSPLH	TRBV9	TRBD1	TRBJ1-6
ASSQQPGPNYGYT	TRBV5-5	-	TRBJ1-2
ASSLVAGGTDTQY	TRBV5-6	TRBD2	TRBJ2-3
AWTPPGYGYT	TRBV30	-	TRBJ1-2